The present T cell receptor beta chain was sequenced within a study of cytotoxic CD8 clonotypes in ibrutinib-treated CLL. Study conclusions and caveats: Public clonotypes (which were uncommon) either contracted or remained stable on treatment. Whereas clonality rose at ibrutinib response, it declined toward baseline at progression.

This clone has more than one count but fewer than ten. Its antigen is unidentified. Assay used: immunoSEQ multiplex PCR; TCRdb lists only in-frame clones, some missing. This table holds hundreds of thousands of clones, over 55% found once. The CDR3 has 13 amino acids. V lost 7 bases and J lost 5, with 14 bases in between. Germline CDR1 and CDR2: SNHLY and FYNNEI. This TCR derives from a human donor with chronic lymphocytic leukemia. The material was PBMCs, obtained after 36 months of ibrutinib treatment. This chain links TRBV2 with TRBJ1-2; D call uncertain. The chain's CDR3 is CASTLRWLYGYTF. The DNA of the CDR3 is TGTGCCAGCACCCTGAGGTGGTTATATGGCTACACCTTC.